A selection of T cell receptor beta chains follows, all from one sample in a study of T cell responses to AZD1222 COVID-19 vaccine. Here immunoSEQ multiplex PCR was the method, and the copy in TCRdb shows in-frame clones only, minus some. The sample shows over 45,000 clones, around 89% of them seen only once. Sequencing used peripheral blood, obtained 28 days after the second AZD1222 dose. The origin of the receptors is an adult who received the AZD1222 COVID-19 vaccine. CDR3s include the opening cysteine and the closing phenylalanine or tryptophan. Each record gives: J gene, clone size, V gene, D gene, CDR3 length, CDR3 DNA, CDR3 protein. A D gene is named only where the DNA matches it firmly. Expanded clones are given a class, and other clones once, few, many or no size at all.

J gene: TRBJ2-1
clone size: .
V gene: TRBV5-8
D gene: .
CDR3 length: 16
CDR3 DNA: TGTGCCAGCAACCTCTTATCGCTTAGCTCCTACAATGAGCAGTTCTTC
CDR3 protein: CASNLLSLSSYNEQFF

J gene: TRBJ2-1
clone size: .
V gene: TRBV4-2
D gene: TRBD1
CDR3 length: 13
CDR3 DNA: TGTGCCAGCAGCCAAGAGAACCGGGACAGGGTGTTCTTC
CDR3 protein: CASSQENRDRVFF

J gene: TRBJ1-4
clone size: .
V gene: TRBV5-1
D gene: .
CDR3 length: 13
CDR3 DNA: TGCGCCAGCAGACCCGCCAGTAATGAAAAACTGTTTTTT
CDR3 protein: CASRPASNEKLFF

J gene: TRBJ2-5
clone size: .
V gene: TRBV6-2/TRBV6-3
D gene: .
CDR3 length: 15
CDR3 DNA: TGTGCCAGCAGTTATGTGGACGGTGGGGCTGCGACCCAGTACTTC
CDR3 protein: CASSYVDGGAATQYF

J gene: TRBJ1-1
clone size: .
V gene: TRBV7-2
D gene: .
CDR3 length: 12
CDR3 DNA: TGTGCCAGCAGCCCGCGGGGCAAAGAAGCTTTCTTT
CDR3 protein: CASSPRGKEAFF

J gene: TRBJ1-5
clone size: .
V gene: TRBV5-1
D gene: TRBD1
CDR3 length: 15
CDR3 DNA: TGCGCCAGCAGCTTGGCCGGGACAGGGGAACAGCCCCAGCATTTT
CDR3 protein: CASSLAGTGEQPQHF

J gene: TRBJ2-7
clone size: .
V gene: TRBV3-1/TRBV3-2
D gene: TRBD2
CDR3 length: 14
CDR3 DNA: TGTGCCAGCAGCCACTCTAGCGGGAGCCACGAGCAGTACTTC
CDR3 protein: CASSHSSGSHEQYF

J gene: TRBJ2-7
clone size: .
V gene: TRBV28
D gene: .
CDR3 length: 17
CDR3 DNA: TGTGCCAGCAGTTCCCACTCACCGGGGCAATACTCCTACGAGCAGTACTTC
CDR3 protein: CASSSHSPGQYSYEQYF

J gene: TRBJ2-5
clone size: .
V gene: TRBV7-3
D gene: .
CDR3 length: 14
CDR3 DNA: TGTGCCAGCAGCCTTGCCGGACAGAAAGAGACCCAGTACTTC
CDR3 protein: CASSLAGQKETQYF

J gene: TRBJ2-7
clone size: .
V gene: TRBV27
D gene: .
CDR3 length: 13
CDR3 DNA: TGTGCCAGCAGTTTAACCCGCCTCGACGAGCAGTACTTC
CDR3 protein: CASSLTRLDEQYF

J gene: TRBJ1-4
clone size: .
V gene: TRBV4-1
D gene: .
CDR3 length: 15
CDR3 DNA: TGCGCCAGCAGCCACAGGGAGGGAAGGGGTGAAAAACTGTTTTTT
CDR3 protein: CASSHREGRGEKLFF

J gene: TRBJ2-1
clone size: .
V gene: TRBV24-1
D gene: .
CDR3 length: 15
CDR3 DNA: TGTGCCACCAGTGATCAGACGGGGTCCTACAATGAGCAGTTCTTC
CDR3 protein: CATSDQTGSYNEQFF

J gene: TRBJ1-2
clone size: .
V gene: TRBV4-1
D gene: .
CDR3 length: 14
CDR3 DNA: TGCGCCAGCAGCCAAGATCGGCGGGTGAGCGGCTACACCTTC
CDR3 protein: CASSQDRRVSGYTF

J gene: TRBJ2-2
clone size: .
V gene: TRBV3-1/TRBV3-2
D gene: .
CDR3 length: 16
CDR3 DNA: TGTGCCAGCAGCCCCTTTGGTACGGGAGCTGCCGGGGAGCTGTTTTTT
CDR3 protein: CASSPFGTGAAGELFF

J gene: TRBJ1-2
clone size: .
V gene: TRBV3-1/TRBV3-2
D gene: .
CDR3 length: 14
CDR3 DNA: TGTGCCAGCAGCCAACTTCTTGAAAGGGCTGGCTACACCTTC
CDR3 protein: CASSQLLERAGYTF

J gene: TRBJ2-7
clone size: .
V gene: TRBV7-2
D gene: .
CDR3 length: 14
CDR3 DNA: TGTGCCAGCAGCTTTGGACCAAACTCCTACGAGCAGTACTTC
CDR3 protein: CASSFGPNSYEQYF

J gene: TRBJ1-2
clone size: once
V gene: TRBV5-6
D gene: .
CDR3 length: 12
CDR3 DNA: TGTGCCAGCAGCGCCGGGAAGTATGGCTACACCTTC
CDR3 protein: CASSAGKYGYTF

J gene: TRBJ2-3
clone size: .
V gene: TRBV16
D gene: .
CDR3 length: 14
CDR3 DNA: TGTGCCAGCAGCCAATCTACAGGCACAGATACGCAGTATTTT
CDR3 protein: CASSQSTGTDTQYF

J gene: TRBJ1-3
clone size: .
V gene: TRBV2
D gene: TRBD1
CDR3 length: 16
CDR3 DNA: TGTGCCAGCAGTGAATTACAGGGGAGCTCTGGAAACACCATATATTTT
CDR3 protein: CASSELQGSSGNTIYF

J gene: TRBJ1-1
clone size: .
V gene: TRBV6-5
D gene: .
CDR3 length: 13
CDR3 DNA: TGTGCCAGCAGTTACCAGGAGAACACTGAAGCTTTCTTT
CDR3 protein: CASSYQENTEAFF

J gene: TRBJ1-3
clone size: .
V gene: TRBV2
D gene: .
CDR3 length: 14
CDR3 DNA: TGTGCCAGCATCGAGGGTTACTCTGGAAACACCATATATTTT
CDR3 protein: CASIEGYSGNTIYF

J gene: TRBJ2-1
clone size: .
V gene: TRBV7-2
D gene: TRBD2
CDR3 length: 17
CDR3 DNA: TGTGCCAGCAGCCCCAGGGGACTAGCGGGAGGGGGTAATGAGCAGTTCTTC
CDR3 protein: CASSPRGLAGGGNEQFF

J gene: TRBJ1-2
clone size: .
V gene: TRBV11-2
D gene: TRBD1
CDR3 length: 14
CDR3 DNA: TGTGCCAGCAGCACCCACAGGGGTATCTATGGCTACACCTTC
CDR3 protein: CASSTHRGIYGYTF